These T cell receptor beta chains were read from a single sample in a study of cytomegalovirus exposure and HLA in healthy donors. Sequenced by immunoSEQ multiplex PCR; TCRdb stores in-frame clones only, minus some. The table has 55,000 to 80,000 clones, approximately 74% seen once. Sequenced sample: PBMCs. The receptors were sampled from a woman between 25 and 40 years old in good health and CMV-seropositive. CDR3s include the opening cysteine and the closing phenylalanine or tryptophan. A D gene is named only where the DNA matches it firmly. A clone size is listed for some rows: how often the clone was seen (once, few, many), or a class if it is expanded.

j_call,d_call,v_call,clone_size,cdr3_aa,cdr3_nt
TRBJ2-7,TRBD1,TRBV28,-,CASSSGQGRYEQYF,TGTGCCAGCAGCTCTGGACAGGGTAGGTACGAGCAGTACTTC
TRBJ2-7,-,TRBV20-1,-,CSAYDNYEQYF,TGCAGTGCTTATGACAACTACGAGCAGTACTTC
TRBJ2-5,TRBD2,TRBV29-1,-,CSGRGGETQYF,TGCAGCGGACGGGGGGGAGAGACCCAGTACTTC
TRBJ2-1,TRBD2,TRBV25-1,-,CASSGPGLGGNEQFF,TGTGCCAGCAGTGGGCCGGGACTAGGGGGCAATGAGCAGTTCTTC
TRBJ2-5,TRBD2,TRBV29-1,-,CSVPGLPQYF,TGCAGCGTCCCGGGACTACCCCAGTACTTC
TRBJ2-7,TRBD1,TRBV29-1,-,CSVVGQGVTYEQYF,TGCAGCGTTGTCGGTCAGGGGGTTACCTACGAGCAGTACTTC
TRBJ1-5,TRBD1,TRBV28,-,CARGQGWPQHF,TGTGCCAGGGGACAGGGGTGGCCCCAGCATTTT
TRBJ2-7,TRBD2,TRBV28,-,CATALAGVEQYF,TGTGCCACTGCCTTAGCGGGAGTCGAGCAGTACTTC
TRBJ1-2,TRBD1,TRBV12-5,few,CASGLDRVGYTF,TGTGCTAGTGGCCTGGACAGGGTTGGCTACACCTTC
TRBJ1-4,TRBD1,TRBV7-9,-,CASSLSTGTDEKLFF,TGTGCCAGCAGCTTATCGACCGGGACAGATGAAAAACTGTTTTTT
TRBJ2-2,TRBD1,TRBV11-2,-,CASSLDRAGELFF,TGTGCCAGCAGCTTGGACAGGGCTGGGGAGCTGTTTTTT
TRBJ1-1,-,TRBV10-3,-,CAISESSLVNTEAFF,TGTGCCATCAGTGAGTCGTCACTGGTGAACACTGAAGCTTTCTTT
TRBJ1-5,-,TRBV2,few,CASSAQGGQPQHF,TGTGCCAGCAGTGCCCAGGGTGGCCAGCCCCAGCATTTT
TRBJ1-2,TRBD1,TRBV25-1,-,CASSLDRVGYTF,TGTGCCAGCAGTTTGGACAGGGTGGGCTACACCTTC
TRBJ1-3,-,TRBV7-2,once,CASSRMWVGGTRNTIYF,TGTGCCAGCAGCCGGATGTGGGTGGGGGGAACGAGGAACACCATATATTTT
TRBJ1-2,TRBD1,TRBV30,-,CAWSRGQGYSGYTF,TGTGCCTGGAGCCGAGGACAGGGTTATTCTGGCTACACCTTC
TRBJ1-1,TRBD1,TRBV30,-,CAWSVQGGLTEAFF,TGTGCCTGGAGTGTACAGGGGGGCCTCACTGAAGCTTTCTTT
TRBJ2-2,TRBD2,TRBV4-2,once,CASSQELAGEYTGELFF,TGTGCCAGCAGCCAAGAACTAGCGGGAGAGTACACCGGGGAGCTGTTTTTT
TRBJ1-1,TRBD1,TRBV29-1,-,CSVGQVPSAFF,TGCAGCGTCGGACAGGTCCCCTCGGCTTTCTTT
TRBJ2-1,-,TRBV9,once,CASSANAGFEQFF,TGTGCCAGCAGCGCCAACGCAGGGTTTGAGCAGTTCTTC
TRBJ2-1,-,TRBV4-3,-,CASSQDHSGYYNEQFF,TGCGCCAGCAGCCAAGATCACAGCGGGTACTACAATGAGCAGTTCTTC
TRBJ2-7,-,TRBV5-1,-,CASSRGPSSYEQYF,TGCGCCAGCAGCCGGGGTCCAAGCTCCTACGAGCAGTACTTC
TRBJ2-5,-,TRBV6-6,-,CASSPGQLSGTQYF,TGTGCCAGCAGTCCTGGACAGTTGAGCGGGACCCAGTACTTC
TRBJ2-1,-,TRBV30,few,CAWKARFVRNEQFF,TGTGCCTGGAAGGCTAGATTTGTTCGCAATGAGCAGTTCTTC
TRBJ2-7,-,TRBV6-5,-,CASSTAGKSYEQYF,TGTGCCAGCAGCACAGCAGGGAAGTCCTACGAGCAGTACTTC
TRBJ2-7,TRBD2,TRBV4-2,-,CASSQGGLAGDEQYF,TGTGCCAGCAGCCAAGGGGGACTAGCGGGAGACGAGCAGTACTTC
TRBJ2-2,TRBD1,TRBV7-6,few,CASSFRGRFGTGELFF,TGTGCCAGCAGCTTTAGGGGGCGGTTTGGCACCGGGGAGCTGTTTTTT
TRBJ2-2,TRBD1,TRBV19,few,CASSPGQGNTGELFF,TGTGCCAGTAGCCCTGGACAGGGTAACACCGGGGAGCTGTTTTTT
TRBJ2-7,TRBD1,TRBV9,-,CASSARDRVSPDEQYF,TGTGCCAGCAGCGCCCGGGACAGGGTATCCCCCGACGAGCAGTACTTC
TRBJ2-1,TRBD2,TRBV9,-,CASSTGLAGVHEQFF,TGTGCCAGCAGCACCGGACTAGCGGGAGTCCATGAGCAGTTCTTC
TRBJ2-1,-,TRBV28,-,CASSFTGISYNEQFF,TGTGCCAGCAGTTTCACGGGGATCTCATACAATGAGCAGTTCTTC